The present T cell receptor beta chain was sequenced within a study of T-cell memory formation after mild COVID-19. Study context: Clusters were largely donor specific. Study-wide points: Cross-reactive memory appears to have joined, as suggested by some responding clones showing up in pre-infection memory.

TCRdb used MiXCR to reprocess the 5' RACE reads, holding one entry per CDR3 protein. The sample consists of about 340,000 distinct CDR3 sequences, approximately 13% of them appearing once. The junction had 0 bases not matched to a gene; V was cut back by 6 bases and J by 3 bases. Germline-derived CDR1 and CDR2 are SNHLY and FYNNEI. This CDR3 has 14 amino acids. Ten or more counts support this clonotype. Antigen: not known. Input material: PBMCs or a T cell subset sorted from them (not recorded which). The chain carries TRBV2 and TRBJ2-2, with TRBD2 matching 11 bases. The sequence derives from a man between 18 and 29 years old who had mild COVID-19 (a few samples of this study predate the infection). Cell type and time point are not known. The CDR3 is CASRGLADTGELFF. As DNA, the CDR3 is TGTGCCAGCAGGGGACTAGCGGACACCGGGGAGCTGTTTTTT.